This entry lists 19 T cell receptor beta chains sequenced from one sample in a study of T-cell memory formation after mild COVID-19. TCRdb processed the 5' RACE reads anew with MiXCR; each CDR3 protein has one entry. The sample includes around 450,000 distinct CDR3 sequences, around 20% of them seen just once. Input material: PBMCs or a T cell subset sorted from them (not recorded which). These receptors were obtained from an adult woman who had mild COVID-19 (a few samples of this study predate the infection). Cell type and time point are not known.

J is TRBJ2-7 and V is TRBV5-1, with 10 bases identical to TRBD1. The CDR3 covers 16 residues. The V gene end was trimmed by 2 bases and the J gene end by 3 bases; junction bases not matched to a gene: 8. Germline CDR1 SGHRS, CDR2 YFSETQ. The CDR3, as DNA: TGCGCCAGCAGCTTCTCCGGACAGGGGGTACTCTACGAGCAGTACTTC. This sequence encodes CASSFSGQGVLYEQYF.

There are a few counts of this clonotype. The chain uses TRBV12-3 or TRBV12-4 and TRBJ1-1; a possible D gene is TRBD1 (5 bases). The V end lost 3 bases, the J end lost 5 bases, and 10 bases lay between the germline ends. CDR3 length: 13 residues. The CDR3 DNA reads as TGTGCCAGCAGTTTCCCGCCAGGGACTGAAGCTTTCTTT. This encodes CASSFPPGTEAFF.

This clonotype has more than one count but fewer than ten. This chain uses TRBV7-9 with TRBJ1-5; no clear D. The CDR3 is 14 amino acids. The germline V gene has CDR1 SEHNR and CDR2 FQNEAQ (reference sequence). Deletions cut 5 bases from V and 11 bases from J, with 19 bases between. The CDR3 DNA follows: TGTGCCAGCAGCACGGACGGCAGCCCCAGCTCCCAGCATTTT. This codes for CASSTDGSPSSQHF.

This clonotype was seen only a few times. The genes are TRBV7-3 and TRBJ2-5, with TRBD2 matching over 10 bases. Germline assignment: CDR1 SGHTA and CDR2 FQGTGA. The junction had 6 bases not matched to a gene; V was cut back by 0 bases and J by 2 bases. The CDR3 runs to 17 residues. The CDR3 protein is CASSLTPSGSLQETQYF. CDR3 sequence (DNA): TGTGCCAGCAGCTTAACACCTAGCGGGAGCCTACAAGAGACCCAGTACTTC. Full variable domain (remainder filled in from reference TRBV7-3 and TRBJ2-5): GAGVSQTPSNKVTEKGKYVELRCDPISGHTALYWYRQSLGQGPEFLIYFQGTGAADDSGLPNDRFFAVRPEGSVSTLKIQRTERGDSAVYLCASSLTPSGSLQETQYFGPGTRLLVL.

This clonotype was seen ten or more times. This chain uses TRBV20-1 with TRBJ2-3; weak D call: TRBD2 (6 bases). Trimming stripped 3 bases from V and 6 bases from J, with 16 bases between. The germline V gene encodes CDR1 DFQATT and CDR2 SNEGSKA (reference sequence). CDR3 length equals 14 residues. The CDR3 nucleotides read TGCAGTGCTAGTCGGCCGGGAGCTGGCGATACGCAGTATTTT. Amino acids: CSASRPGAGDTQYF.

This clonotype was seen a handful of times. The chain links TRBV4-3 to TRBJ2-3, with D perhaps TRBD1 or TRBD2 (5 bases each). The V and J ends lost 4 bases and 0 bases respectively, with 14 bases between them. Germline V gives CDR1 LGHNA, CDR2 YSLEER. CDR3 length: 16 residues. The chain's CDR3 is CASSPGIGTSTDTQYF. In nucleotides, the CDR3 is TGCGCCAGCAGCCCAGGGATCGGGACCAGCACAGATACGCAGTATTTT.

The V and J genes are TRBV15 and TRBJ2-7; 11 nucleotides line up with TRBD1. This CDR3 has 14 residues. With V trimmed by 6 bases and J by 3 bases, 4 bases remained unmatched. Germline V gene data show CDR1 as LNHNV and CDR2 as YYDKDF (reference sequence). CDR3 protein: CATRGDRGNYEQYF. Written as DNA, the CDR3 is TGTGCCACCAGGGGGGACAGGGGGAACTACGAGCAGTACTTC. The full variable domain, completed using reference TRBV15 and TRBJ2-7, is DAMVIQNPRYQVTQFGKPVTLSCSQTLNHNVMYWYQQKSSQAPKLLFHYYDKDFNNEADTPDNFQSRRPNTSFCFLDIRSPGLGDTAMYLCATRGDRGNYEQYFGPGTRLTVT.

The gene calls are TRBV5-6 and TRBJ2-5; tentatively, D is TRBD2 (5 bases). This CDR3 contains 14 residues. Germline values: CDR1 SGHDT, CDR2 YYEEEE. Trimming pared 1 base from V and 0 bases from J, leaving 7 bases between. CDR3 sequence reads: CASSLMGDQETQYF. CDR3 DNA sequence: TGTGCCAGCAGCTTGATGGGAGACCAAGAGACCCAGTACTTC.

This clonotype was found a few times. The genes are TRBV12-3 or TRBV12-4 and TRBJ2-7; TRBD1 agrees at 9 bases. After removal of 6 bases from V and 7 bases from J, the junction contained 10 bases not matched to a gene. The CDR3 loop spans 14 amino acids. In DNA, the CDR3 is TGTGCCAGCAGGGATACAGGGGGCCAAAGGGAGCAGTACTTC. It codes for CASRDTGGQREQYF.

The J gene is TRBJ2-5, the V gene TRBV5-1; D perhaps matches TRBD2 (6 bases). The V end was cut by 6 bases, the J end by 3 bases, with 18 bases between. In germline, CDR1 is SGHRS, CDR2 YFSETQ. The CDR3 consists of 15 residues. DNA of the CDR3: TGCGCCAGCAATATCGACGGGACTCAGGAAGAGACCCAGTACTTC. Protein product: CASNIDGTQEETQYF.

This clonotype was seen repeatedly, ten times or more. The J gene is TRBJ1-4, the V gene TRBV7-3; TRBD1 aligns across 7 bases. In germline, CDR1 is SGHTA, CDR2 FQGTGA. V shed 5 bases and J 8 bases; nucleotides not matched to a gene: 5. The CDR3 is made up of 13 amino acids. Here the CDR3 DNA reads TGTGCCAGCAGCCGCCAGGGGGGAGAAAAACTGTTTTTT. Residues: CASSRQGGEKLFF.

The chain couples TRBV4-3 to TRBJ2-1; 9 bases align to TRBD2. Germline V gene lookup returns CDR1 LGHNA and CDR2 YSLEER. The V segment lost 3 bases and the J segment 7 bases; nucleotides outside the gene matches: 10. This CDR3 contains 16 residues. The CDR3 region is CASSQIQGLAINEQFF. The CDR3 DNA is TGCGCCAGCAGCCAGATACAGGGACTAGCTATAAATGAGCAGTTCTTC.

This sequence joins TRBV6-1 and TRBJ1-2; D unresolved. Looked up from germline, CDR1 is MNHNS and CDR2 is SASEGT. V lost 2 bases, J lost 0 bases, and 10 bases lay in between. There are 15 residues in the CDR3. The CDR3 sequence: CASSELQISNYGYTF. The DNA of the CDR3 is TGTGCCAGCAGTGAACTTCAGATATCTAACTATGGCTACACCTTC.

The genes are TRBV15 and TRBJ2-7; 9 nucleotides align to TRBD2. Per germline, CDR1 LNHNV and CDR2 YYDKDF (reference sequence). V dropped 3 bases and J dropped 0; count of bases not matched to a gene: 3. The CDR3 has 15 residues. CDR3 bases: TGTGCCACCAGCAGCGGACTAGCGAGCTCCTACGAGCAGTACTTC. Its protein product is CATSSGLASSYEQYF.

The chain uses TRBV4-1 and TRBJ2-7, with a tentative D call TRBD2 (5 bases). From germline, CDR1 is MGHRA and CDR2 YSYEKL. There are 14 residues in the CDR3. V dropped 4 bases and J dropped 3 bases, with 13 bases sitting between them. CDR3 DNA: TGCGCCAGCAGCCCGCTACTAGGGATCTACGAGCAGTACTTC. Its protein product is CASSPLLGIYEQYF.

The J gene is TRBJ2-3, the V gene TRBV9, with D unresolved. The CDR3 loop spans 15 amino acids. The germline V and J ends were trimmed by 3 bases and 0 bases, with 11 bases remaining between them. CDR1 is SGDLS and CDR2 is YYNGEE in the germline V gene. The CDR3 spells CASSGSPLSTDTQYF. The CDR3 coding sequence is TGTGCCAGCAGCGGCTCCCCCCTTAGCACAGATACGCAGTATTTT.

The genes are TRBV5-1 and TRBJ1-3; tentative D call: TRBD1 (5 bases). This CDR3 region has 16 residues. Germline values: CDR1 SGHRS, CDR2 YFSETQ. Trimming pared 0 bases from V and 0 bases from J, leaving 10 bases between. The chain's CDR3 is CASSLVQGRSGNTIYF. The CDR3 DNA reads as TGCGCCAGCAGCTTGGTTCAGGGTCGCTCTGGAAACACCATATATTTT.

This clonotype was observed a few times. The chain couples TRBV12-3 or TRBV12-4 to TRBJ1-5; tentative D call: TRBD1 (6 bases). The CDR3 contains 13 residues. V lost 5 bases and J 9 bases, leaving 14 bases between the germline ends. The CDR3 sequence: CASSLQEGGPQHF. In nucleotides, the CDR3 is TGTGCCAGCAGTCTCCAAGAAGGGGGGCCCCAGCATTTT.

This sequence joins TRBV5-6 and TRBJ1-1, with D maybe TRBD1 (5 bases). Trimming stripped 4 bases from V and 0 bases from J, with 19 bases between. Germline assignment: CDR1 SGHDT and CDR2 YYEEEE. The length of the CDR3 is 17 residues. Here the CDR3 DNA reads TGTGCCAGCAGCCCGTATTTACGGGGGGAGGTGAACACTGAAGCTTTCTTT. The encoded protein is CASSPYLRGEVNTEAFF.